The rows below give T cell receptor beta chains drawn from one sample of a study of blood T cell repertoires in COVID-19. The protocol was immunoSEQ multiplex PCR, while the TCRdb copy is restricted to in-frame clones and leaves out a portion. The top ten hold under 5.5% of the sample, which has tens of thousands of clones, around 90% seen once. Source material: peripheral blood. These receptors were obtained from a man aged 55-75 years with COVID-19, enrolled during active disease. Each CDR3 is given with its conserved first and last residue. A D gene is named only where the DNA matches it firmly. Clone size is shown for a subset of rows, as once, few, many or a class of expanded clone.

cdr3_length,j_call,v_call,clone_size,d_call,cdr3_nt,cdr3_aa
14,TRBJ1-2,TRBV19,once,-,TGTGCCAGTAGTATAGATCCAGGGGATTATGGCTACACCTTC,CASSIDPGDYGYTF
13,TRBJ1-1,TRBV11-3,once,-,TGTGCCAGCAGCCCGAGAATGAACACTGAAGCTTTCTTT,CASSPRMNTEAFF
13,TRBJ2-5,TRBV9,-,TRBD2,TGTGCCAGCAACTTAGCGGGAGCAGAGACCCAGTACTTC,CASNLAGAETQYF
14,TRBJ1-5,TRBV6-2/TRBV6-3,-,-,TGTGCCAGCAGTTACATGAGGGGGAATCAGCCCCAGCATTTT,CASSYMRGNQPQHF
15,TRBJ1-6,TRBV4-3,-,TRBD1,TGCGCCAGCAGCCAAGGGGACAGGGCGAATTCACCCCTCCACTTT,CASSQGDRANSPLHF
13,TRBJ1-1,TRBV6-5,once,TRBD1,TGTGCCAGCAGGGGACAGGGGGCGACTGAAGCTTTCTTT,CASRGQGATEAFF
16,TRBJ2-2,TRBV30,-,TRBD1,TGTGCCTGGAGTGTAACCGGGACAGGGGGCACCGGGGAGCTGTTTTTT,CAWSVTGTGGTGELFF
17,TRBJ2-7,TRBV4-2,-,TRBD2,TGTGCCAGCAGCTCCCTGGCCGGGACTAGCGGGACGGGAGAGCAGTACTTC,CASSSLAGTSGTGEQYF
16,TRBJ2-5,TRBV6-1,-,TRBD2,TGTGCCAGCAGTGAAGCCGCGGGAGGGCCTCGGGAGACCCAGTACTTC,CASSEAAGGPRETQYF
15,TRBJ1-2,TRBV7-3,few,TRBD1,TGTGCCAGCAGCTCCCAGGGAGGGACAGGGGGCGACTACACCTTC,CASSSQGGTGGDYTF
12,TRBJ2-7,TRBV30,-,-,TGTGCCTGGAGGCTAGATTCCTACGAGCAGTACTTC,CAWRLDSYEQYF
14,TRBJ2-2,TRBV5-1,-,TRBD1,TGCGCCAGCAGCACGGACAGGGCCAGCGGGGAGCTGTTTTTT,CASSTDRASGELFF
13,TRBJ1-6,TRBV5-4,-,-,TGTGCCAGCAGCTTGGACAGTAGGGGCACCCTCCACTTT,CASSLDSRGTLHF
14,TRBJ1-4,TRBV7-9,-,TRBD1,TGTGCCAGCAGCTTCAGGGGGGCTAATGAAAAACTGTTTTTT,CASSFRGANEKLFF
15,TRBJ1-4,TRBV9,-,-,TGTGCCAGCAGCGTATGGGGGGCAACTAATGAAAAACTGTTTTTT,CASSVWGATNEKLFF
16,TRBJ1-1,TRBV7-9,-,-,TGTGCCAGCAGCCCTAAGGGGGGGAACCTAAACACTGAAGCTTTCTTT,CASSPKGGNLNTEAFF
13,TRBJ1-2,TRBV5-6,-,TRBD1,TGTGCCAGCAGCTTGGGGACAGGGTACGGCTACACCTTC,CASSLGTGYGYTF
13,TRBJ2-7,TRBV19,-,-,TGTGCCAGTAGTATAACAGGGAAGTACGAGCAGTACTTC,CASSITGKYEQYF
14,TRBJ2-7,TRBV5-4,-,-,TGTGCCAGCAGCACGGGTCCCAACGCCTACGAGCAGTACTTC,CASSTGPNAYEQYF
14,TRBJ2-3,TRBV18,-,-,TGTGCCAGCTCACCAACGGGAGTAACAGATACGCAGTATTTT,CASSPTGVTDTQYF
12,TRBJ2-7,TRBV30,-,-,TGTGCCTGGAGTGGGAGTGGGGCCGAGCAGTACTTC,CAWSGSGAEQYF
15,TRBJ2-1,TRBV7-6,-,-,TGTGCCAGCAGCTTATACTCTTACTCCTACAATGAGCAGTTCTTC,CASSLYSYSYNEQFF
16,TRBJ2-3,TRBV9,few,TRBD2,TGTGCCAGCAGCGGGACTAGCGGGATGTGGGAAGATACGCAGTATTTT,CASSGTSGMWEDTQYF
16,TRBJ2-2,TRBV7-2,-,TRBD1,TGTGCCAGCAGCTCCACAGGGGTCGCGAACACCGGGGAGCTGTTTTTT,CASSSTGVANTGELFF
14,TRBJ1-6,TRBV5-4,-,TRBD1,TGTGCCAGCAGCTTGATAGGGGGCGACTCACCCCTCCACTTT,CASSLIGGDSPLHF
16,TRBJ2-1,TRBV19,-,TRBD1,TGTGCCAGTAGTATCCCCGGGACAGGAGCCTACAATGAGCAGTTCTTC,CASSIPGTGAYNEQFF
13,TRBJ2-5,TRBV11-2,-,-,TGTGCCAGCAGCTTTTCGTCCCCCGAGACCCAGTACTTC,CASSFSSPETQYF
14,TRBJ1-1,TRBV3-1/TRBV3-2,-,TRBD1,TGTGCCAGCAGCAACCGGGACAGGGACACTGAAGCTTTCTTT,CASSNRDRDTEAFF
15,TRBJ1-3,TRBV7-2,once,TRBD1,TGTGCCAGCAGCCCCGGGACAGGGGACGGAAACACCATATATTTT,CASSPGTGDGNTIYF